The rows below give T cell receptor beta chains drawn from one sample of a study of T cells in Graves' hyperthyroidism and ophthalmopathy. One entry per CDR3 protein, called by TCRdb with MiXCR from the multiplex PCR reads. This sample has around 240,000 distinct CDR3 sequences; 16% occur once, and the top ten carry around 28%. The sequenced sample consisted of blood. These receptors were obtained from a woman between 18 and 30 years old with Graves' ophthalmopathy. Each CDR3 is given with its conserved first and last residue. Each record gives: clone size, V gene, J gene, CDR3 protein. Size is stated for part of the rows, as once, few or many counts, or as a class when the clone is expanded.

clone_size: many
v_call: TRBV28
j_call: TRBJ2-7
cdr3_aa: CASRLGVRSGQGPSYEQYF

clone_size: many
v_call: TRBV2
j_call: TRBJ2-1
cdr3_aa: CASTAGGRGENEQFF

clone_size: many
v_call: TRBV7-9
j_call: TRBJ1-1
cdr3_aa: CASSGTGGNTEAFF

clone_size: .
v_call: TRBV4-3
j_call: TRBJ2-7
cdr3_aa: CASSLGHGSSYEQYF

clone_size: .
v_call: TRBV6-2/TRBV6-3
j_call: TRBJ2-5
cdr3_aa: CASLSSGGKAETQYF

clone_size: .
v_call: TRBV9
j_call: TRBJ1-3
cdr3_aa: CASSPPGPPVNTIYF

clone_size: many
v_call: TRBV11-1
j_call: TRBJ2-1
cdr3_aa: CASSPTLAGVEQFF

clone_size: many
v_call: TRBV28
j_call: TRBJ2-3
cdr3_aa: CASSPAGSDTQYF

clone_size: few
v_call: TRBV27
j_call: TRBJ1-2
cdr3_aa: CASSFLGTGYGYTF

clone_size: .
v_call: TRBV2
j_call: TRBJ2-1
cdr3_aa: CARQGSGFNEQFF

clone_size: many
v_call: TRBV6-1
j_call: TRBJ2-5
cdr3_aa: CASSTGEGPETQYF

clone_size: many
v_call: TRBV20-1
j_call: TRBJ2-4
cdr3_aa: CSASLQGALAKNIQYF

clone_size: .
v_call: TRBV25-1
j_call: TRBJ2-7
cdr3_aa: CASTSRLVGDEQYF

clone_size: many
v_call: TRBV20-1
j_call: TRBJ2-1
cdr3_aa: CSAYSGGFTYNEQFF

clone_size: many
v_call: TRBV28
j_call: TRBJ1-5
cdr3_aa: CASSGLSLRVNQPQHF

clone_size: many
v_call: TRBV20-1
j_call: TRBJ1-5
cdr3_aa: CSARDPRRGQPQHF

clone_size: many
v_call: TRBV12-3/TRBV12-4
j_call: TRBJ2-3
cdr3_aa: CASRTAIEHPDTQYF

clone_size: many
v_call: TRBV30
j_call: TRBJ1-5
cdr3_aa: CAWSVSRGPNQPQHF

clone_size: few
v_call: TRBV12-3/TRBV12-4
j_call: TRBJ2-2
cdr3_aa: CASSIGGAGELFF

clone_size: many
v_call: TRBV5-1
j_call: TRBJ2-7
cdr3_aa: CASRDGRFSYEQYF

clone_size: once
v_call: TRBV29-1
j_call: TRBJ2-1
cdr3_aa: CSVCLIGTSGRNRNEQFF

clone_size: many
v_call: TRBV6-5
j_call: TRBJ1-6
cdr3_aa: CASSYRARASYNSPLHF

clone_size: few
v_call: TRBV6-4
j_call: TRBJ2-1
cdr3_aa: CASSSGLEGSEQFF

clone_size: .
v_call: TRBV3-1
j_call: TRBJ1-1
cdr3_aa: CASSPIYANTEALF

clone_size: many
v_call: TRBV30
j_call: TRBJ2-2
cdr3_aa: CAWSHTGELFF

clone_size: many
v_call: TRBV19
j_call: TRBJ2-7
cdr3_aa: CASSIFGLGQGSYEQYF

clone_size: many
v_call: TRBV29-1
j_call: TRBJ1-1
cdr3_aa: CSVTRQMNTEAFF

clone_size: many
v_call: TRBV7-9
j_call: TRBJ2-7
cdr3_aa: CASSSHNSRGVREQYF